Below are 32 T cell receptor beta chains sequenced from a single sample in a study of tumor-infiltrating lymphocytes in primary liver carcinoma. TCR beta cDNA was reverse-transcribed from roughly 520 ng of total RNA. The reaction used a constant-region primer and ProtoScript II reverse transcriptase. Three nested multiplex PCR rounds, a slightly modified ARM-PCR method, built the TCR beta libraries. The first two PCR rounds used TRBV1-TRBV30 forward primers with a C-beta reverse primer, about 10 cycles each. TCRdb redid the calling of the multiplex PCR reads with MiXCR, one entry per CDR3 protein. The sample records 100,000 to 150,000 distinct CDR3 sequences, around two thirds being singletons. Bulk tissue was left unsorted, and RNA and DNA were co-extracted from 20-30 mg of it. Sequences were obtained from liver tumor tissue from sampling region 1. Regarding subset: tumor region T1, superior pole. Receptors originate from a woman between 55 and 75 years old with primary liver carcinoma and hepatitis B virus infection.

This clonotype occurred a few times. The chain recombines TRBV5-1 with TRBJ2-1, with unresolved D. Germline CDR1 is SGHRS and CDR2 is YFSETQ. Trimming took 4 bases from V and 9 from J, leaving 14 bases between them. This CDR3 has 13 amino acids. The CDR3 loop is CASSMELGREQFF. The CDR3, as DNA: TGCGCCAGCAGCATGGAGCTGGGTCGTGAGCAGTTCTTC.

Note on this clonotype: A much larger clone lies one base from this, so it may be a read error. V usage is TRBV4-1 and J usage is TRBJ2-2; 11 bases match TRBD1. The CDR3 consists of 18 residues. Germline loops: CDR1 MGHRA, CDR2 YSYEKL. The CDR3 bases are TGCGCCAGCAGCCAAGATGTGGGGAGGACAGGGGGCGCCGGGGAGCTGCTTTTT. Translation gives CASSQDVGRTGGAGELLF.

With respect to this clonotype: A single base separates this from a much larger clone, so it may be a read error. This sequence joins TRBV6-5 and TRBJ2-7; D is ambiguous. The V and J ends lost 6 bases and 4 bases respectively, with 10 bases between them. Germline V gives CDR1 MNHEY, CDR2 SVGAGI. The CDR3 loop spans 12 amino acids. The CDR3 DNA is TGTGCCAGCAGCAACCTGGGGTACGAGCAGTACTTC. Translated, it gives CASSNLGYEQYF.

Only one count was recorded for this clonotype. This chain links TRBV11-2 with TRBJ2-1; 11 bases are a match to TRBD2. There are 18 residues in the CDR3. The junction had 13 bases not matched to a gene; V was cut back by 7 bases and J by 2 bases. The germline gives CDR1 SGHAT, CDR2 FQNNGV. The CDR3 bases are TGTGCCAGCAACTCTCTGCGTAGCGGGAGGGTGACCTACAATGAGCAGTTCTTC. This translates into CASNSLRSGRVTYNEQFF.

The chain joins TRBV11-2 to TRBJ2-3; unclear D gene. Trimming took 9 bases from V and 5 from J, leaving 15 bases between them. Germline lookup yields CDR1 SGHAT and CDR2 FQNNGV. CDR3 size: 13 residues. CDR3 loop: CASNLGRGDTQYF. The CDR3 coding sequence is TGTGCCAGTAACTTAGGTCGAGGAGATACGCAGTATTTT. The variable domain in full, with the rest retrieved from reference TRBV11-2 and TRBJ2-3, is EAGVAQSPRYKIIEKRQSVAFWCNPISGHATLYWYQQILGQGPKLLIQFQNNGVVDDSQLPKDRFSAERLKGVDSTLKIQPAKLEDSAVYLCASNLGRGDTQYFGPGTRLTVL.

Turning to this clonotype: Because the CDR3 is missing its conserved closing phenylalanine or tryptophan, this is likely a read error. It is unclear where the CDR3 begins or ends on the DNA, so no DNA is shown, and the CDR3 is as TCRdb lists it. The chain recombines TRBV11-3 with TRBJ2-7; TRBD2 is the table's D call, not checked against the DNA. The CDR3 length is 15 residues, termini included. Germline CDR1 is SGHNT and CDR2 is YENEEA. CDR3 sequence reads: CASCLDRGLVPERYS.

Worth noting for this clonotype: A much larger clonotype is one base distant, so this may be a read error. This sequence joins TRBV29-1 and TRBJ1-1; D is possibly TRBD1 (5 bases). The CDR3 has 13 amino acids. The germline V gene encodes CDR1 SQVTM and CDR2 ANQGSEA. The CDR3 loop is CSGGHLVGTEASF. CDR3 DNA: TGCAGCGGCGGACATCTGGTGGGCACTGAAGCTTCCTTT.

This clonotype showed up many times. This chain links TRBV12-3 or TRBV12-4 with TRBJ1-1, with 9 bases fitting TRBD1. After removal of 4 bases from V and 2 bases from J, the junction contained 5 bases not matched to a gene. The CDR3 has 15 residues. The CDR3 region is CASSYDRGRNTEAFF. CDR3 coding DNA: TGTGCCAGCAGTTACGACAGGGGGAGAAACACTGAAGCTTTCTTT.

Comments on this clonotype: One junction end disagrees with the germline gene, perhaps due to a read error. The V and J genes are TRBV5-1 and TRBJ2-7; D assignment may be TRBD1 or TRBD2 (5 bases each). CDR1 is SGHRS and CDR2 is YFSETQ in the germline V gene. This CDR3 region has 16 residues. This chain's CDR3 is CASSLDPGTTSCEQYF. As DNA, the CDR3 is TGCGCCAGCAGCCTTGACCCCGGGACCACCTCCTGCGAGCAGTACTTC.

The chain is built from TRBV4-1 and TRBJ2-3; the match to TRBD2 covers 9 bases. With 1 base clipped from V and 6 bases from J, the junction kept 11 bases outside the gene matches. The CDR3 is made up of 17 amino acids. From germline, CDR1 is MGHRA and CDR2 YSYEKL. The CDR3 region has the DNA TGCGCCAGCAGCCAAGTTTTGACTAGCGGTAGTCGGGATACGCAGTATTTT. Residues: CASSQVLTSGSRDTQYF.

This clonotype was found many times. The CDR3 DNA sequence: TGTGCCAGCATCCAACAGGTACAAGAGACCCAGTACTTC. Amino acid sequence: CASIQQVQETQYF. V gene TRBV2 combines with J gene TRBJ2-5; tentatively, D is TRBD1 (5 bases). The CDR3 loop spans 13 amino acids. V shed 7 bases and J shed 2 bases, with 11 bases lying between them. Germline V gene data show CDR1 as SNHLY and CDR2 as FYNNEI. Full variable domain (missing parts from reference TRBV2 and TRBJ2-5): EPEVTQTPSHQVTQMGQEVILRCVPISNHLYFYWYRQILGQKVEFLVSFYNNEISEKSEIFDDQFSVERPDGSNFTLKIRSTKLEDSAMYFCASIQQVQETQYFGPGTRLLVL.

This sequence joins TRBV12-3 or TRBV12-4 and TRBJ2-7, with 7 bases fitting TRBD2. The CDR3 contains 14 residues. The V segment lost 6 bases and the J segment 8 bases; nucleotides outside the gene matches: 13. The CDR3 DNA follows: TGTGCCAGCAGGAGACAAGGGGAGGGATACAAGCAGTACTTC. Translating gives CASRRQGEGYKQYF.

Comments on this clonotype: The junction and the germline gene differ at one end; a read error may be behind it. The V gene is TRBV10-3, the J gene TRBJ2-7; D is uncertain. The CDR3 is 12 amino acids. Germline V CDR1 and CDR2: ENHRY, SYGVKD. As DNA, the CDR3 is TGTGCTATCAGTGCCAACCCCAACGAGCAGTACTTC. Translation: CAISANPNEQYF.

On this clonotype: A read error may explain this, as a much larger clone is one base away. The chain has TRBV5-4 and TRBJ2-1; TRBD2 might be the D (6 bases). CDR1 SGHNT and CDR2 YYREEE come from the germline V gene (reference sequence). The CDR3 loop spans 15 amino acids. V dropped 0 bases and J dropped 4 bases, with 11 bases sitting between them. The CDR3 here is CASSLGLDPYNEQFF. The CDR3 DNA reads TGTGCCAGCAGCTTGGGACTAGATCCTTACAATGAGCAGTTCTTC.

V and J are TRBV29-1 and TRBJ1-2; 8 nucleotides match TRBD1. The ends lost 5 bases at V and 4 bases at J; junction bases unmatched: 15. CDR3 length: 16 residues. The germline CDR1 and CDR2 sequences are SQVTM and ANQGSEA. CDR3 coding DNA: TGCAGCGTTATAATCGGGACAGGTGAATGGGCCTATGGCTACACCTTC. This gives the protein CSVIIGTGEWAYGYTF.

This clonotype was recorded only once. One end of the junction fails to match germline, which may point to a read error. The chain is built from TRBV5-5 and TRBJ2-5; D is uncertain. Per germline, CDR1 SGHKS and CDR2 YYEKEE (reference sequence). The CDR3 is 15 residues long. CDR3 residues: CANSFTDMAPGTQYF. DNA for the CDR3: TGTGCCAACAGCTTCACTGACATGGCCCCCGGGACCCAGTACTTC.

Worth noting for this clonotype: The conserved closing phenylalanine or tryptophan is absent in this CDR3, likely reflecting a read error. The J gene is TRBJ2-1, the V gene TRBV11-2, with D possibly being TRBD2 (5 bases). The CDR3 contains 16 residues. CDR1 is SGHAT, CDR2 FQNNGV, per germline. For the CDR3, the DNA is TGTCCCAGCAGTCGACTAAACCCCGAGGTTGCCAATGAGCAGTTCTTA. Its protein is CPSSRLNPEVANEQFL.

Comment on this clonotype: Mismatch with germline at one junction end may stem from a read error. The chain carries TRBV11-2 and TRBJ1-2; maybe TRBD1 (6 bases). Germline V CDR1 and CDR2: SGHAT, FQNNGV. The CDR3 length is 15 residues. CDR3 loop: CASSSDRVYLQGYTF. The CDR3 coding sequence is TGTGCGAGCAGCTCGGACAGAGTGTATCTTCAAGGCTACACCTTC.

In the case of this clonotype: A single base separates this from a much larger clone, so it may be a read error. V is TRBV6-1 and J is TRBJ2-5, with D perhaps matching TRBD2 (6 bases). Per the germline V gene, CDR1 is MNHNS and CDR2 is SASEGT. The CDR3 totals 14 residues. The CDR3 reads CTSGLRGIQETQYF. CDR3 bases: TGTACCAGCGGGTTAAGGGGCATCCAAGAGACCCAGTACTTC.

Note on this clonotype: The germline gene is not matched at one end of the junction; a read error may be the cause. The chain employs TRBV7-9 and TRBJ2-7; D might be TRBD1 or TRBD2, each matching 5 bases. The germline V gene has CDR1 SEHNR and CDR2 FQNEAQ (reference sequence). This CDR3 has 17 residues. The CDR3, as DNA: TGTGCTAGCAGCCCCACGGGGCGACAAATGACCTCCTACGAGCAGTACTTC. Translation gives CASSPTGRQMTSYEQYF.

Details on this clonotype: This CDR3 fails to terminate in the conserved phenylalanine or tryptophan, so it likely reflects a read error. The chain recombines TRBV7-8 with TRBJ1-2; no clear D. Germline V gene data show CDR1 as SGHVS and CDR2 as FQNEAQ. The CDR3 has 15 amino acids. Trimming shortened V by 1 base and J by 4 bases, and 13 bases separated the two germline ends. CDR3 residues: CASSLVSSLGYGYTL. In nucleotides, the CDR3 is TGTGCCAGCAGCTTAGTTTCCAGCTTGGGCTATGGCTACACCCTC.

Notes on this clonotype: An end of the junction differs from the germline gene, which may be a read error. This CDR3 reads CACSQDAYGGTYEQYF. CDR3 nucleotide sequence: TGCGCCTGCAGCCAAGACGCGTACGGAGGTACCTACGAGCAGTACTTC. V is TRBV4-1 and J is TRBJ2-7; TRBD2 is a possible D gene (5 bases). The CDR3 runs to 16 residues. CDR1 is MGHRA and CDR2 is YSYEKL in the germline V gene.

This chain connects TRBV7-7 to TRBJ2-7; 8 bases are a match to TRBD1. Per germline, CDR1 SSHAT and CDR2 FNYEAQ (reference sequence). There are 13 residues in the CDR3. This CDR3 is CASGTRTGSEQYF. CDR3 DNA: TGTGCTAGCGGCACTAGGACAGGGTCCGAGCAGTACTTC. Full variable domain (missing parts from reference TRBV7-7 and TRBJ2-7): GAGVSQSPRYKVTKRGQDVTLRCDPISSHATLYWYQQALGQGPEFLTYFNYEAQPDKSGLPSDRFSAERPEGSISTLTIQRTEQRDSAMYRCASGTRTGSEQYFGPGTRLTVT.

J is TRBJ2-2 and V is TRBV7-2, with 9 positions matching TRBD2. V gave up 5 bases and J gave up 8 bases; unmatched junction bases: 15. The CDR3 loop spans 17 amino acids. The V gene's germline CDR1 is SGHTA and CDR2 FQGNSA. CDR3 region: CASSQFLANLAGGELFF. The CDR3 nucleotides read TGTGCCAGCAGCCAATTCCTAGCGAACCTAGCGGGGGGGGAGCTGTTTTTT.

Note on this clonotype: A single base separates this from a much larger clone, so it may be a read error. The rearrangement links TRBV5-6 to TRBJ2-2; 7 positions match TRBD1. After removal of 5 bases from V and 1 base from J, the junction contained 8 bases not matched to a gene. In germline, CDR1 is SGHDT, CDR2 YYEEEE. The CDR3 is 16 amino acids. As DNA, the CDR3 is TGTGCCAGCAGTAGTAGGGGGCTCAGGAACACCGGGGAGCTGTTTTTT. Amino acid sequence: CASSSRGLRNTGELFF.

As for this clonotype: This clone may be a read error of a much larger clone one base away. The chain couples TRBV6-1 to TRBJ1-1; no reliable D call. CDR1 is MNHNS and CDR2 is SASEGT in the germline V gene. The CDR3 is 13 residues long. With 3 bases removed from V and 10 bases from J, the gap between germline ends came to 15 bases. CDR3 residues: CASSDWAPPGAFF. The DNA for the CDR3 is TGTGCCAGCAGTGATTGGGCCCCACCCGGAGCTTTCTTT.

This clonotype has more than one count but fewer than ten. V gene TRBV5-4 combines with J gene TRBJ2-1; TRBD2 agrees at 9 bases. Germline values: CDR1 SGHNT, CDR2 YYREEE (reference sequence). Germline trimming cut 4 bases from V and 4 bases from J; bases unmatched to any gene: 6. The CDR3 is made up of 15 amino acids. The CDR3 nucleotides are TGTGCCAGCAGCCCCGGGACTAGCTATTACAATGAGCAGTTCTTC. Translated, it gives CASSPGTSYYNEQFF.

This chain's CDR3 is CASSEGGEKPQHF. The CDR3 DNA reads as TGTGCCAGCAGTGAAGGGGGAGAGAAGCCCCAGCATTTT. V is TRBV6-1 and J is TRBJ1-5; D is ambiguous. Germline values: CDR1 MNHNS, CDR2 SASEGT. Trimming pared 1 base from V and 8 bases from J, leaving 9 bases between. The CDR3 runs 13 residues.

This clonotype was observed many times. V gene TRBV28 combines with J gene TRBJ2-1; no reliable D call. The germline V gene has CDR1 MDHEN and CDR2 SYDVKM. The CDR3 is made up of 12 amino acids. Trimming removed 4 bases at V and 3 bases at J, with 4 bases between. The CDR3 loop is CASSSHYNEQFF. The CDR3 DNA reads as TGTGCCAGCAGTTCCCACTACAATGAGCAGTTCTTC.

The chain carries TRBV12-3 or TRBV12-4 and TRBJ2-5; 7 bases align to TRBD1. CDR3 size: 14 residues. The trim removed 7 bases at V and 5 bases at J, leaving 10 bases unmatched. The CDR3 reads CASNPGTVWETQYF. In DNA, the CDR3 is TGTGCCAGCAACCCCGGGACAGTGTGGGAGACCCAGTACTTC.

This clonotype was recorded many times. V gene TRBV29-1 combines with J gene TRBJ1-3; D gene unclear. This CDR3 comprises 14 residues. V dropped 6 bases and J dropped 0 bases, with 12 bases sitting between them. The germline gives CDR1 SQVTM, CDR2 ANQGSEA. The CDR3 reads CSVETSTSGNTIYF. The CDR3 region has the DNA TGCAGCGTCGAGACCTCGACCTCTGGAAACACCATATATTTT.

The chain uses TRBV10-1 and TRBJ2-1, with D tentatively TRBD1 (5 bases). Germline CDR1 WNHNN, CDR2 SYGVQD (reference sequence). CDR3 length equals 15 residues. Deletions cut 0 bases from V and 8 bases from J, with 14 bases between. The CDR3 region has the DNA TGCGCCAGCAGTGAGTCCGATGCAGGGCGCCATGAGCAGTTCTTC. Its translation: CASSESDAGRHEQFF.